This TCR beta chain is drawn from a study of Ad26.COV2.S vaccination and SARS-CoV-2 variants. The treatment here: 15 to 20 received Ad26.COV2.S at low or high dose, single or two shots; roughly five received placebo; per-sample allocation not given. It was on day 63 after the first vaccine or placebo injection that samples were taken. Cohort 1b enrolled adults aged 18-55 years in Boston. Repertoires were generated with immunoSEQ multiplex PCR, while TCRdb's copy carries only in-frame clones and drops some. The sample contains 450,000 to 550,000 clones, roughly 89% of which appear only once. The CDR3 is 14 amino acids. V was clipped by 2 bases and J by 6 bases, with 12 bases between them. Germline CDR1 is MDHEN and CDR2 is SYDVKM. To note about this clone: Its antigen is currently unknown.

Study results and limitations: Quantification of TCR breadth and depth may have yielded underestimates of total T cell responses. Placebo recipients had lower spike-specific TCR breadth than vaccine recipients. Similar non-spike TCR breadth was seen in vaccine and placebo recipients.

Sample: peripheral blood, taken in a trial of Ad26.COV2.S vaccine versus placebo. The sequence was obtained from a person between 18 and 65 years old who received the Ad26.COV2.S COVID-19 vaccine or a placebo. The V and J genes are TRBV28 and TRBJ2-3, with a possible D match to TRBD1 (6 bases). The CDR3 protein is CASSLPGTLDTQYF. The CDR3 DNA sequence: TGTGCCAGCAGTTTACCAGGGACACTCGATACGCAGTATTTT.